This T cell receptor beta chain was identified in a study of blood T cells in healthy people across ages. Study outcomes and limitations: Among T cells, TCR beta diversity per million cells dropped roughly linearly as age rose. Whereas aged donors had fewer naive CD4+ cells, long-lived donors had more of them and higher diversity. Naive and antigen-experienced cells could not be conclusively compared, given unsorted PBMCs.

Germline V gene sequence: CDR1 SGHVS, CDR2 FNYEAQ. Trimming shortened V by 5 bases and J by 6 bases, and 14 bases separated the two germline ends. This CDR3 has 14 amino acids. Remarks on this clonotype: Antigen specificity is unknown.

Through a sample-barcoded 5' primer and a J-beta primer mix, a second PCR was run for roughly 6 to 12 cycles. There were at least 2.5 million CDR3-containing paired-end reads obtained from each sample. TCRdb called the 5' RACE reads again in MiXCR, with one record for every CDR3 protein. The sample has approximately 900,000 distinct CDR3 sequences, about 48% seen once. This TCR came from a man younger than 45 in good health. Sequences were obtained from blood. The chain links TRBV7-6 to TRBJ2-1, with D hard to call. CDR3 amino acids: CASSPQGSVNEQFF. The DNA of the CDR3 is TGTGCCAGCAGCCCTCAAGGGTCCGTCAATGAGCAGTTCTTC.